This T cell receptor beta chain was sequenced for a study of blood T cell repertoires in COVID-19. Study-wide background: Material from acute and convalescent COVID-19 was sourced from the United States, Italy and Spain.

Methods used by the authors: Amplification of reference gene primers provided the estimated nucleated cell counts. Using immunoSEQ multiplex PCR, the repertoire was profiled, and TCRdb retains in-frame clones only, with some absent. That table gives V, J and clone size, and the DNA gave D and trimming. The sample comprises 220,000 or so clones, almost 90% of which are singletons, and roughly 15% rests with the top ten. J lost 7 bases, V lost 6 bases, and 4 bases had no gene match. CDR3 size: 14 residues. Germline values: CDR1 MNHEY, CDR2 SVGAGI. Those who participated ranged in age from about 18 to 89 years and resided in some 24 US areas. Participant reports of clinical history set cohort assignment.

The sample comprised PBMCs or T cells enriched from blood (not recorded which). This clonotype originated in a woman between 45 and 60 years old with acute COVID-19. V usage is TRBV6-5 and J usage is TRBJ2-1; 12 positions match TRBD1. CDR3 region: CASRRDRGLNEQFF. The CDR3 DNA is TGTGCCAGCAGAAGGGACAGGGGGCTGAATGAGCAGTTCTTC.